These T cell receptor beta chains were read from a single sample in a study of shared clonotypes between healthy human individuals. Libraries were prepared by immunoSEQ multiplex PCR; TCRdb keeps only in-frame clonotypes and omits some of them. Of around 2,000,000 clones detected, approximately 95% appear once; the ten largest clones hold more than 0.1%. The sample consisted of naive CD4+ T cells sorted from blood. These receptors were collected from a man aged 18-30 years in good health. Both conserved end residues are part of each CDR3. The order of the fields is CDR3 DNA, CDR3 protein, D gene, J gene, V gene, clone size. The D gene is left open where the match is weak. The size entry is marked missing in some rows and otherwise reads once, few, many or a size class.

cdr3_nt: TGTGCCAGCAGCTTAGATCACGGCTACGAGCAGTACTTC; cdr3_aa: CASSLDHGYEQYF; d_call: NA; j_call: TRBJ2-7; v_call: TRBV11-2; clone_size: NA
cdr3_nt: TGTGCCAGTAGGACGTGGACAGGGGAAAACATTCAGTACTTC; cdr3_aa: CASRTWTGENIQYF; d_call: TRBD1; j_call: TRBJ2-4; v_call: TRBV19; clone_size: NA
cdr3_nt: TGTGCCAGCAGCTTTGTCCTAGCGAGGAGCACAGATACGCAGTATTTT; cdr3_aa: CASSFVLARSTDTQYF; d_call: NA; j_call: TRBJ2-3; v_call: TRBV5-8; clone_size: NA
cdr3_nt: TGTGCCAGCAGCTTAGCGGGGGGTGGATCCGAGCAGTACTTC; cdr3_aa: CASSLAGGGSEQYF; d_call: NA; j_call: TRBJ2-7; v_call: TRBV7-2; clone_size: NA
cdr3_nt: TGTGCCAGCAGAACGAGCGACAGGGGGCACTATGGCTACACCTTC; cdr3_aa: CASRTSDRGHYGYTF; d_call: TRBD1; j_call: TRBJ1-2; v_call: TRBV6-5; clone_size: NA
cdr3_nt: TGTGCCAGCAGCTTAGGGGACGGAGTAAATTCACCCCTCCACTTT; cdr3_aa: CASSLGDGVNSPLHF; d_call: NA; j_call: TRBJ1-6; v_call: TRBV11-2; clone_size: NA
cdr3_nt: TGTGCCACCCTAGGACCTGGGGAGGGGGGCACTGAAGCTTTCTTT; cdr3_aa: CATLGPGEGGTEAFF; d_call: NA; j_call: TRBJ1-1; v_call: TRBV6-6; clone_size: NA
cdr3_nt: TGTGCCAGCAGTGAAGGTTTAGCGGGGGCGCAAACTAGCACAGATACGCAGTATTTT; cdr3_aa: CASSEGLAGAQTSTDTQYF; d_call: TRBD2; j_call: TRBJ2-3; v_call: TRBV6-1; clone_size: NA
cdr3_nt: TGTGCCAGCAGCTTAGGACTGCAGGGAAGTTCACCCCTCCACTTT; cdr3_aa: CASSLGLQGSSPLHF; d_call: NA; j_call: TRBJ1-6; v_call: TRBV7-2; clone_size: NA
cdr3_nt: TGTGCCTGGAGGGGGCCCTACACTGAAGCTTTCTTT; cdr3_aa: CAWRGPYTEAFF; d_call: NA; j_call: TRBJ1-1; v_call: TRBV30; clone_size: NA
cdr3_nt: TGTGCCAGCAAGGGTCGCGTGGCTCCCACAGATACGCAGTATTTT; cdr3_aa: CASKGRVAPTDTQYF; d_call: NA; j_call: TRBJ2-3; v_call: TRBV6-5; clone_size: NA
cdr3_nt: TGTGCCAGTAGTCCTCGTCCCGTTATGAACACTGAAGCTTTCTTT; cdr3_aa: CASSPRPVMNTEAFF; d_call: NA; j_call: TRBJ1-1; v_call: TRBV19; clone_size: NA
cdr3_nt: TGTGCCAGCAGCCTGGATTACAATGAGCAGTTCTTC; cdr3_aa: CASSLDYNEQFF; d_call: NA; j_call: TRBJ2-1; v_call: TRBV25-1; clone_size: NA
cdr3_nt: TGTGCCACCGGCGGACTAGCGGGAGTCAGGGAGACCCAGTACTTC; cdr3_aa: CATGGLAGVRETQYF; d_call: TRBD2; j_call: TRBJ2-5; v_call: TRBV6-1; clone_size: NA
cdr3_nt: TGTGCCAGCAGCTCACCAACACACAATGAGCAGTTCTTC; cdr3_aa: CASSSPTHNEQFF; d_call: NA; j_call: TRBJ2-1; v_call: TRBV6-5; clone_size: NA
cdr3_nt: TGTGCCAGCAGCCCCGGCATGAACACTGAAGCTTTCTTT; cdr3_aa: CASSPGMNTEAFF; d_call: NA; j_call: TRBJ1-1; v_call: TRBV9; clone_size: NA
cdr3_nt: TGTGCCATCAGCAGTCGGGGGGGCTGGGACACTGAAGCTTTCTTT; cdr3_aa: CAISSRGGWDTEAFF; d_call: NA; j_call: TRBJ1-1; v_call: TRBV10-3; clone_size: NA
cdr3_nt: TGTGCCAGCAGCCCGCTCCAGGGAGAGTTGTCACCCCTCCACTTT; cdr3_aa: CASSPLQGELSPLHF; d_call: NA; j_call: TRBJ1-6; v_call: TRBV7-2; clone_size: once
cdr3_nt: TGTGCCATCAGTGCAGGGACAGCGAACACCGGGGAGCTGTTTTTT; cdr3_aa: CAISAGTANTGELFF; d_call: TRBD1; j_call: TRBJ2-2; v_call: TRBV10-3; clone_size: NA
cdr3_nt: TGCGCCAGCAGCTTGGCCGTTGGCTCCTACGAGCAGTACTTC; cdr3_aa: CASSLAVGSYEQYF; d_call: NA; j_call: TRBJ2-7; v_call: TRBV5-1; clone_size: NA
cdr3_nt: TGCGCCAGCAGCCAAGAAACAGGGAGGGAATCACCCCTCCACTTT; cdr3_aa: CASSQETGRESPLHF; d_call: NA; j_call: TRBJ1-6; v_call: TRBV4-1; clone_size: NA
cdr3_nt: TGTGCCAGCAGTTCCCTTAGCGGGAGGATTGAGCAGTTCTTC; cdr3_aa: CASSSLSGRIEQFF; d_call: TRBD2; j_call: TRBJ2-1; v_call: TRBV6-6; clone_size: once
cdr3_nt: TGTGCCAGCAGCCCCGTCGCGGCTCACTATGGCTACACCTTC; cdr3_aa: CASSPVAAHYGYTF; d_call: NA; j_call: TRBJ1-2; v_call: TRBV7-9; clone_size: NA
cdr3_nt: TGTGCCAGCAGTCCCAGCGGGAGCCCCGTCAATGAGCAGTTCTTC; cdr3_aa: CASSPSGSPVNEQFF; d_call: TRBD2; j_call: TRBJ2-1; v_call: TRBV6-1; clone_size: NA
cdr3_nt: TGTGCCTGTCTCCCGGGACAGGGGCTGGAAGATACGCAGTATTTT; cdr3_aa: CACLPGQGLEDTQYF; d_call: TRBD1; j_call: TRBJ2-3; v_call: TRBV30; clone_size: NA
cdr3_nt: TGTGCCAGCAGTTTATCGAGGTTTAACTATGGCTACACCTTC; cdr3_aa: CASSLSRFNYGYTF; d_call: NA; j_call: TRBJ1-2; v_call: TRBV27; clone_size: NA
cdr3_nt: TGTGCCAGCTGGGGACGGGGCATCTCTGGAAACACCATATATTTT; cdr3_aa: CASWGRGISGNTIYF; d_call: NA; j_call: TRBJ1-3; v_call: TRBV6-5; clone_size: once
cdr3_nt: TGTGCCTGGAGAAGAACTAGCGGGAGAGACGAGCAGTTCTTC; cdr3_aa: CAWRRTSGRDEQFF; d_call: TRBD2; j_call: TRBJ2-1; v_call: TRBV30; clone_size: NA
cdr3_nt: TGTGCCAGTGGGGACATGTTCCAAGAGACCCAGTACTTC; cdr3_aa: CASGDMFQETQYF; d_call: NA; j_call: TRBJ2-5; v_call: TRBV19; clone_size: NA
cdr3_nt: TGTGCCAGCAGTCACCCTCAGGGGGTCGGGGGGTCCTACGAGCAGTACTTC; cdr3_aa: CASSHPQGVGGSYEQYF; d_call: NA; j_call: TRBJ2-7; v_call: TRBV2; clone_size: NA
cdr3_nt: TGTGCCAGCAGCTCCGGGACAGGGGCGTACCGGATATACAATGAGCAGTTCTTC; cdr3_aa: CASSSGTGAYRIYNEQFF; d_call: TRBD1; j_call: TRBJ2-1; v_call: TRBV11-2; clone_size: NA
cdr3_nt: TGTGCCTGTTCCGGGGGGGCCCCCTACGAGCAGTACTTC; cdr3_aa: CACSGGAPYEQYF; d_call: TRBD2; j_call: TRBJ2-7; v_call: TRBV30; clone_size: NA
cdr3_nt: TGTGCCAGCAGTCGTGCAGGGGGAACCTCTGGGGCCAACGTCCTGACTTTC; cdr3_aa: CASSRAGGTSGANVLTF; d_call: TRBD1; j_call: TRBJ2-6; v_call: TRBV9; clone_size: NA
cdr3_nt: TGTGCCAGCAGCTTGAAAGACGGGACAGATACGCAGTATTTT; cdr3_aa: CASSLKDGTDTQYF; d_call: NA; j_call: TRBJ2-3; v_call: TRBV5-4; clone_size: NA
cdr3_nt: TGTGCCAGCAGCTTAGCGGGGTCTCCGAGGCTGTTTTTT; cdr3_aa: CASSLAGSPRLFF; d_call: NA; j_call: TRBJ1-4; v_call: TRBV7-8; clone_size: NA
cdr3_nt: TGTGCCATCAGTGAGTCAGATATCCGGACACCTACTAGCACAGATACGCAGTATTTT; cdr3_aa: CAISESDIRTPTSTDTQYF; d_call: NA; j_call: TRBJ2-3; v_call: TRBV10-3; clone_size: NA
cdr3_nt: TGTGCCAGCAGCCATAGCTCTGAAAAACTGTTTTTT; cdr3_aa: CASSHSSEKLFF; d_call: NA; j_call: TRBJ1-4; v_call: TRBV14; clone_size: NA
cdr3_nt: TGCGCCAGCAGCCAAGATTCGATTCTCTCCCAGGGTGGGCAGCCCCAGCATTTT; cdr3_aa: CASSQDSILSQGGQPQHF; d_call: NA; j_call: TRBJ1-5; v_call: TRBV4-1; clone_size: NA
cdr3_nt: TGTGCCAGCAGTGGGTCCGTACAGGGTTATGGCTACACCTTC; cdr3_aa: CASSGSVQGYGYTF; d_call: NA; j_call: TRBJ1-2; v_call: TRBV2; clone_size: NA
cdr3_nt: TGTGCCAGCTCCCGAGGTGGGGCAGGGAACACCGGGGAGCTGTTTTTT; cdr3_aa: CASSRGGAGNTGELFF; d_call: NA; j_call: TRBJ2-2; v_call: TRBV18; clone_size: NA
cdr3_nt: TGTGCCAGCAGTTTGGGACGGATGAACACTGAAGCTTTCTTT; cdr3_aa: CASSLGRMNTEAFF; d_call: NA; j_call: TRBJ1-1; v_call: TRBV6-5; clone_size: NA
cdr3_nt: TGTGCCAGTGGGAGAGGGAATGAGCAGTTCTTC; cdr3_aa: CASGRGNEQFF; d_call: NA; j_call: TRBJ2-1; v_call: TRBV6-5; clone_size: NA
cdr3_nt: TGTGCCAGCAGCCTCTGGGGACAGAGAGCCTACGAGCAGTACTTC; cdr3_aa: CASSLWGQRAYEQYF; d_call: TRBD1; j_call: TRBJ2-7; v_call: TRBV5-6; clone_size: NA
cdr3_nt: TGTGCCAGCAGCCCCCGGGAATACACTGAAGCTTTCTTT; cdr3_aa: CASSPREYTEAFF; d_call: NA; j_call: TRBJ1-1; v_call: TRBV2; clone_size: NA
cdr3_nt: TGCGCCAGCAGTGAGTATAGAGTGGCGAACACTGAAGCTTTCTTT; cdr3_aa: CASSEYRVANTEAFF; d_call: NA; j_call: TRBJ1-1; v_call: TRBV10-1; clone_size: NA
cdr3_nt: TGTGCCAGCAGCTGGGCCGGGACAGGTTACAATGAGCAGTTCTTC; cdr3_aa: CASSWAGTGYNEQFF; d_call: TRBD1; j_call: TRBJ2-1; v_call: TRBV7-2; clone_size: NA
cdr3_nt: TGTGCCAGCAGCCTGTACTATGGCTACACCTTC; cdr3_aa: CASSLYYGYTF; d_call: NA; j_call: TRBJ1-2; v_call: TRBV5-6; clone_size: once
cdr3_nt: TGCGCCAGCAGCTTGGGGCAGGGGTTTTCCTACGAGCAGTACTTC; cdr3_aa: CASSLGQGFSYEQYF; d_call: NA; j_call: TRBJ2-7; v_call: TRBV5-1; clone_size: NA
cdr3_nt: TGTGCCAGCAGGGTCGACACGGCGGGGGCTGAAGCTTTCTTT; cdr3_aa: CASRVDTAGAEAFF; d_call: NA; j_call: TRBJ1-1; v_call: TRBV2; clone_size: NA
cdr3_nt: TGCGCCAGCAGCTTCGGAGGGCCCGCGACGAATTCACCCCTCCACTTT; cdr3_aa: CASSFGGPATNSPLHF; d_call: NA; j_call: TRBJ1-6; v_call: TRBV5-1; clone_size: NA